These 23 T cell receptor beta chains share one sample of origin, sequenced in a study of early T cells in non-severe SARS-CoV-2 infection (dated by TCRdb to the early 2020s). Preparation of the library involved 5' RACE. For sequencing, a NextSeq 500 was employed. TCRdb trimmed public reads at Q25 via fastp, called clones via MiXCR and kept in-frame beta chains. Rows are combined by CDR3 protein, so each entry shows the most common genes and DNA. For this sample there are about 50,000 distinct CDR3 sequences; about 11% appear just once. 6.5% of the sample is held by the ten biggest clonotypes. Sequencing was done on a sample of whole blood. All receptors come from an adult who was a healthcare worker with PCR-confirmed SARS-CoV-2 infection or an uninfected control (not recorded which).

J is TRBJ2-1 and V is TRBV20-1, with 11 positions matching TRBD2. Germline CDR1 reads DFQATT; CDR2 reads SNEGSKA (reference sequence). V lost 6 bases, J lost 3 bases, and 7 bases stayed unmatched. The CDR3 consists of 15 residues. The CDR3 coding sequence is TGCAGTGCCACGGGGACTAGCGGATACTACAATGAGCAGTTCTTC. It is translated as CSATGTSGYYNEQFF.

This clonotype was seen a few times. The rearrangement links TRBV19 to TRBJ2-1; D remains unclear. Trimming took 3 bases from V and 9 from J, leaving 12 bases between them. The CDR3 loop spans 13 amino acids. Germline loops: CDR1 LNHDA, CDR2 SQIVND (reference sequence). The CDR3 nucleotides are TGTGCCAGTAGTATCGGATTCCGGGCTGAGCAGTTCTTC. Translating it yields CASSIGFRAEQFF.

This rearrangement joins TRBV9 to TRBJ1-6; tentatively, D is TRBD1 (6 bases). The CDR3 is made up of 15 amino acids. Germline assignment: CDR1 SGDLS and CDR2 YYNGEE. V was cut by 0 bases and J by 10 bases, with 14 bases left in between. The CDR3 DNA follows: TGTGCCAGCAGCGTAGGAGCGAATCAGGGGTCACCCCTCCACTTT. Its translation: CASSVGANQGSPLHF. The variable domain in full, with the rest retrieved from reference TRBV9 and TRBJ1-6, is DSGVTQTPKHLITATGQRVTLRCSPRSGDLSVYWYQQSLDQGLQFLIQYYNGEERAKGNILERFSAQQFPDLHSELNLSSLELGDSALYFCASSVGANQGSPLHFGNGTRLTVT.

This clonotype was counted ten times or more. CDR3 in amino acids: CASSLVGTSGSTDTQYF. The DNA for the CDR3 is TGTGCCAGCAGCTTAGTAGGGACTAGCGGGAGCACAGATACGCAGTATTTT. The rearrangement links TRBV7-2 to TRBJ2-3, with 12 bases matching TRBD2. Germline V CDR1 and CDR2: SGHTA, FQGNSA. Losses at the gene ends were 1 base for V and 0 bases for J; bases not matched to a gene: 2. The CDR3 is 17 residues long.

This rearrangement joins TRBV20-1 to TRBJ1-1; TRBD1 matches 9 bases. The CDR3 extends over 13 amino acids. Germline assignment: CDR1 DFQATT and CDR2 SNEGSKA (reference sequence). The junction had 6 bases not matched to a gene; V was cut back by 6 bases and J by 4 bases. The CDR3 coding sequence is TGCAGTGCCATTTTGGACAGGGGCACTGAAGCTTTCTTT. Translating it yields CSAILDRGTEAFF.

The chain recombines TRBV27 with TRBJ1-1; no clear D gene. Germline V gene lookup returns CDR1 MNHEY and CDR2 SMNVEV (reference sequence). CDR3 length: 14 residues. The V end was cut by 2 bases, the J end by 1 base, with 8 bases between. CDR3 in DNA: TGTGCCAGCAGTTTAAGGCAGTCGAACACTGAAGCTTTCTTT. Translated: CASSLRQSNTEAFF.

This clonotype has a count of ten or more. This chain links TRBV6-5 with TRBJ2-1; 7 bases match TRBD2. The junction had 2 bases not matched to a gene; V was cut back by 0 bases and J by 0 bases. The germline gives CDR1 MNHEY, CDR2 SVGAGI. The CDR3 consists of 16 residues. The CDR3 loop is CASSYSAGDSYNEQFF. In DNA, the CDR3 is TGTGCCAGCAGTTACTCGGCGGGAGACTCCTACAATGAGCAGTTCTTC.

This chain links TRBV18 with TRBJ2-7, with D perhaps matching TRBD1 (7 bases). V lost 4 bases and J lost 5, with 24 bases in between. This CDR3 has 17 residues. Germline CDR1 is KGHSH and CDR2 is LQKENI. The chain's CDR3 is CASSLYNGQAGGNEQYF. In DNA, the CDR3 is TGTGCCAGCTCACTATATAACGGACAGGCCGGGGGTAACGAGCAGTACTTC. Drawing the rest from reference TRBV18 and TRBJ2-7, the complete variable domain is NAGVMQNPRHLVRRRGQEARLRCSPMKGHSHVYWYRQLPEEGLKFMVYLQKENIIDESGMPKERFSAEFPKEGPSILRIQQVVRGDSAAYFCASSLYNGQAGGNEQYFGPGTRLTVT.

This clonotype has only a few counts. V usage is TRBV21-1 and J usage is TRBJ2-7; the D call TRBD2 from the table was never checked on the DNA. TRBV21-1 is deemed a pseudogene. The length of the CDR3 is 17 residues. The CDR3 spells CASSPSREGRYSYEQYF. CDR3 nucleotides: TGTGCCAGCAGCCCTTCGCGGGAGGGCCGGTACTCCTACGAGCAGTACTTC.

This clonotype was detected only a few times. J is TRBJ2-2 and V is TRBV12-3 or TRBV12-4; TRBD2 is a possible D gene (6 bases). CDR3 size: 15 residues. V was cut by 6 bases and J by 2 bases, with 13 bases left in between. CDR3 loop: CASSHRDFNTGELFF. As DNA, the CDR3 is TGTGCCAGCAGCCATAGGGACTTTAACACCGGGGAGCTGTTTTTT.

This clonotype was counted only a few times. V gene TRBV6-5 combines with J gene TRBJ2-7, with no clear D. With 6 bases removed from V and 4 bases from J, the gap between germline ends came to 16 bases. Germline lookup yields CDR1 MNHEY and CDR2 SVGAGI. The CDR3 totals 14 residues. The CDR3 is CASRYATGDYEQYF. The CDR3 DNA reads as TGTGCCAGCAGGTATGCGACTGGAGATTACGAGCAGTACTTC.

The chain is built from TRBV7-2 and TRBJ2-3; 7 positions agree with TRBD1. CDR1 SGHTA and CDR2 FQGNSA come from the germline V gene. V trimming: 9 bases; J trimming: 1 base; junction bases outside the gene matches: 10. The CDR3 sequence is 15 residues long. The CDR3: CASGSRDRGTDTQYF. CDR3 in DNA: TGTGCCAGTGGGTCCCGGGACAGAGGCACAGATACGCAGTATTTT.

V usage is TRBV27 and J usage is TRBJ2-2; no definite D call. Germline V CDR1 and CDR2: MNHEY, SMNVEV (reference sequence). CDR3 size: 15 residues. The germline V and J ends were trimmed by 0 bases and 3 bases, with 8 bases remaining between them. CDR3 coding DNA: TGTGCCAGCAGTTTATCTTATTATGACACCGGGGAGCTGTTTTTT. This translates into CASSLSYYDTGELFF.

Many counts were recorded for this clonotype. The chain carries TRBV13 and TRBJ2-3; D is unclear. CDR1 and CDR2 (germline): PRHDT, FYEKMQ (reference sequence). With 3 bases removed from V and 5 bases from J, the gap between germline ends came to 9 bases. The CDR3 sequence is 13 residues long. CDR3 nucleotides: TGTGCCAGCAGCTTCAAGCTGGGAGATACGCAGTATTTT. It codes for CASSFKLGDTQYF.

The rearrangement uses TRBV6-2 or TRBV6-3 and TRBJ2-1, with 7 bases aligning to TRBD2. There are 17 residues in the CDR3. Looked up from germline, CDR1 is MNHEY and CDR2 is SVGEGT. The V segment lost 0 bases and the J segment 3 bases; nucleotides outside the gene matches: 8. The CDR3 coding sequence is TGTGCCAGCAGTTACTCGGGTCCAGCGGGGATCTACAATGAGCAGTTCTTC. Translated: CASSYSGPAGIYNEQFF.

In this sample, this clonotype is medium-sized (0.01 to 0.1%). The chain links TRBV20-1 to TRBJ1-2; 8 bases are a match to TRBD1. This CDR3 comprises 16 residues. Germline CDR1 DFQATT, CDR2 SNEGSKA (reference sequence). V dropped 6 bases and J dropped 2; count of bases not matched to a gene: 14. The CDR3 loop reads CSATEDKDRVNYGYTF. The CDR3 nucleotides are TGCAGTGCCACCGAGGATAAGGACAGGGTGAACTATGGCTACACCTTC.

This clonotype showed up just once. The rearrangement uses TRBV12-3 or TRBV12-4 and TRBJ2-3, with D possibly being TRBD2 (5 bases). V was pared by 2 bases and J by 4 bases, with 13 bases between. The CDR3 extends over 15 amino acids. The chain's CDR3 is CASSLLVGVADTQYF. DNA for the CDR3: TGTGCCAGCAGTTTATTAGTGGGAGTAGCAGATACGCAGTATTTT.

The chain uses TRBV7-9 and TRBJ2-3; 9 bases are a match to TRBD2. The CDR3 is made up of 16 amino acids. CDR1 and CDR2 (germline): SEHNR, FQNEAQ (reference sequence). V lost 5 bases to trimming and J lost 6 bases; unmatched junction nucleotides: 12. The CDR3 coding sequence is TGTGCCAGCAGCGATTTAGCGGGAGACCCCAGGGATACGCAGTATTTT. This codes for CASSDLAGDPRDTQYF.

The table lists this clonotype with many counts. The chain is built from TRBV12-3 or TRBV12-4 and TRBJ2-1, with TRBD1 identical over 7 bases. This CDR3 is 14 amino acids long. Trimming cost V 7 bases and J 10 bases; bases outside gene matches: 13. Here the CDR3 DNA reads TGTGCCAGCATCCCTTTCAGAGGGGGCGGGGAGCAGTTCTTC. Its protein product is CASIPFRGGGEQFF.

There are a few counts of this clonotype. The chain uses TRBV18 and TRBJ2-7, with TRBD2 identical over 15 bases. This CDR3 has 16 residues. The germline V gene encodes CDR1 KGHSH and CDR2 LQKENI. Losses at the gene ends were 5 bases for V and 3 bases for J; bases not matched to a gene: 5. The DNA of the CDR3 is TGTGCCAGCTCATCATTGGGACTAGCGGGAGGCTACGAGCAGTACTTC. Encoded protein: CASSSLGLAGGYEQYF.

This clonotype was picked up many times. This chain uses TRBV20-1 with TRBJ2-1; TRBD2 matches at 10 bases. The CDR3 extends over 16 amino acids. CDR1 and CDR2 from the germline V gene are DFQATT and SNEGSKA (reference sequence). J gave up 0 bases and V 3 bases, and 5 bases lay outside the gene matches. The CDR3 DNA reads TGCAGTGCTAGGGCTAGCGGGAGAAGCTCCTACAATGAGCAGTTCTTC. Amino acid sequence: CSARASGRSSYNEQFF.

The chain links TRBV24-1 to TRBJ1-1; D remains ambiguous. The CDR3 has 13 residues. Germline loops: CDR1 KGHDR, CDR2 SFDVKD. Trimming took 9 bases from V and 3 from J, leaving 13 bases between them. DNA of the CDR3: TGTGCCACCCAGGAGGGCCGGTACACTGAAGCTTTCTTT. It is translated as CATQEGRYTEAFF.

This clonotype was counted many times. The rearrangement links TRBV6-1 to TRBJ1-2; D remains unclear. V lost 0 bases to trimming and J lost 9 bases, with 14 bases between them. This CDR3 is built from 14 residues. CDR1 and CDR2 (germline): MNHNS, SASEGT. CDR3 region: CASSEAFAQRSYTF. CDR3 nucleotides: TGTGCCAGCAGTGAAGCATTCGCACAGCGAAGCTACACCTTC.